Below, 21 T cell receptor beta chains from the same sample are listed, as sequenced in a study of T cells in Graves' hyperthyroidism and ophthalmopathy. Template material for amplifying TCR beta CDR3 regions consisted of RNA transcripts. During a first-round RT-PCR of the TCR CDR3, the HTBI primer set was used. TCRdb passed the multiplex PCR reads through MiXCR, listing each CDR3 protein once. The table shows more than 350,000 distinct CDR3 sequences, with about 15% occurring only once. The sequenced sample was blood. These receptors originate from a woman in her twenties or thirties with Graves' hyperthyroidism.

CDR3 in amino acids: CSARGGSGTADTQYF. CDR3 DNA: TGCAGTGCTAGAGGTGGTAGCGGGACGGCAGATACGCAGTATTTT. The rearrangement links TRBV20-1 to TRBJ2-3; TRBD2 matches 8 bases. Germline assignment: CDR1 DFQATT and CDR2 SNEGSKA (reference sequence). The trim removed 1 base at V and 4 bases at J, leaving 7 bases unmatched. CDR3 size: 15 residues.

This clonotype was seen ten or more times. The chain is built from TRBV20-1 and TRBJ2-3; D uncertain. This CDR3 contains 15 residues. Germline CDR1 is DFQATT and CDR2 is SNEGSKA (reference sequence). Trimming removed 6 bases at V and 0 bases at J, with 16 bases between. CDR3 sequence: CSAQHRRLSTDTQYF. Written as DNA, the CDR3 is TGCAGTGCCCAACATAGGCGGCTGAGCACAGATACGCAGTATTTT.

In this sample, this clonotype turned up many times. The V gene is TRBV20-1, the J gene TRBJ2-2; D is possibly TRBD1 or TRBD2 (6 bases each). This CDR3 contains 17 residues. The germline CDR1 and CDR2 sequences are DFQATT and SNEGSKA (reference sequence). Trimming took 3 bases from V and 6 from J, leaving 23 bases between them. CDR3 nucleotides: TGCAGTGCTAGCTACCTCGCGGGACACCAGCGCGCCGGGGAGCTGTTTTTT. Amino acids: CSASYLAGHQRAGELFF.

This clonotype has a count of ten or more. This chain uses TRBV10-3 with TRBJ2-1; TRBD1 aligns across 9 bases. Germline CDR1 ENHRY, CDR2 SYGVKD. J lost 9 bases, V lost 0 bases, and 6 bases had no gene match. This CDR3 is built from 15 residues. The CDR3 loop reads CAISESGQGSGEQFF. CDR3 DNA sequence: TGTGCCATCAGTGAGTCCGGACAGGGGTCTGGTGAGCAGTTCTTC.

This clonotype was detected ten times or more. The chain uses TRBV11-2 and TRBJ1-4; TRBD1 agrees at 8 bases. J lost 7 bases, V lost 5 bases, and 6 bases had no gene match. The CDR3 length is 14 residues. The germline gives CDR1 SGHAT, CDR2 FQNNGV. The CDR3 DNA reads TGTGCCAGCAGCCTGGACAGGGCCGGTGAAAAACTGTTTTTT. Translated: CASSLDRAGEKLFF.

Turning to this clonotype: Just one base apart from a much larger clone, this may be a read error. V usage is TRBV7-9 and J usage is TRBJ2-7, with a tentative D call TRBD1 (6 bases). CDR3 size: 15 residues. V was clipped by 8 bases and J by 6 bases, with 23 bases between them. From germline, CDR1 is SEHNR and CDR2 FQNEAQ (reference sequence). CDR3 sequence: CASGPQGWALVEQYF. Here the CDR3 DNA reads TGTGCCAGCGGCCCACAGGGATGGGCCCTGGTCGAGCAGTACTTC.

The chain joins TRBV9 to TRBJ2-5, with D possibly being TRBD1 or TRBD2 (5 bases each). Germline CDR1 reads SGDLS; CDR2 reads YYNGEE. The germline V and J ends were trimmed by 5 bases and 1 base, with 12 bases remaining between them. The length of the CDR3 is 14 residues. CDR3 sequence reads: CASSFHGTQETQYF. Here the CDR3 DNA reads TGTGCCAGCAGTTTTCATGGGACCCAAGAGACCCAGTACTTC. The variable domain in full, completed from reference TRBV9 and TRBJ2-5, reads DSGVTQTPKHLITATGQRVTLRCSPRSGDLSVYWYQQSLDQGLQFLIQYYNGEERAKGNILERFSAQQFPDLHSELNLSSLELGDSALYFCASSFHGTQETQYFGPGTRLLVL.

The chain recombines TRBV2 with TRBJ2-1; 11 bases agree with TRBD2. Germline CDR1 reads SNHLY; CDR2 reads FYNNEI. CDR3 size: 15 residues. V shed 7 bases, J shed 2 bases, and the junction held 4 bases outside the gene matches. Written as DNA, the CDR3 is TGTGCCAGCACTGTGACTAGCGGGACCTACAATGAGCAGTTCTTC. Protein product: CASTVTSGTYNEQFF.

This clonotype was observed at least ten times. The rearrangement links TRBV20-1 to TRBJ2-2, with a tentative D call TRBD1 (6 bases). The CDR3 spans 12 residues. Germline V gene lookup returns CDR1 DFQATT and CDR2 SNEGSKA (reference sequence). The CDR3: CSSPGEAGELFF. DNA for the CDR3: TGCAGCTCCCCAGGGGAAGCCGGGGAGCTGTTTTTT.

The chain has TRBV5-1 and TRBJ2-7; 10 bases line up with TRBD1. This CDR3 has 13 amino acids. The V gene's germline CDR1 is SGHRS and CDR2 YFSETQ. V lost 4 bases, J lost 6 bases, and 4 bases stayed unmatched. CDR3 coding DNA: TGCGCCAGCAGCCCCGGGGACAGGGGCGAGCAGTACTTC. Its protein product is CASSPGDRGEQYF.

The chain uses TRBV18 and TRBJ1-4, with D possibly matching TRBD1 (6 bases). There are 17 residues in the CDR3. The germline CDR1 and CDR2 sequences are KGHSH and LQKENI. Trimming stripped 4 bases from V and 7 bases from J, with 22 bases between. Here the CDR3 reads CASSRGPLTEVVEKLFF. The CDR3 DNA reads as TGTGCCAGCTCACGGGGGCCACTGACAGAAGTTGTTGAAAAACTGTTTTTT. The full variable domain, rest sourced from reference TRBV18 and TRBJ1-4, is NAGVMQNPRHLVRRRGQEARLRCSPMKGHSHVYWYRQLPEEGLKFMVYLQKENIIDESGMPKERFSAEFPKEGPSILRIQQVVRGDSAAYFCASSRGPLTEVVEKLFFGSGTQLSVL.

With respect to this clonotype: At one end the junction does not follow the germline gene, possibly because of a read error. This chain joins TRBV6-1 and TRBJ2-2; D is unresolved. This CDR3 spans 14 amino acids. Germline V gives CDR1 MNHNS, CDR2 SASEGT. As DNA, the CDR3 is TGTGCCAGCAGGGAAGACTCCTACACCGGGGAGCTGTTTTTT. This codes for CASREDSYTGELFF.

The CDR3 sequence: CASSYWGGDEQYF. The CDR3 nucleotides read TGTGCCAGCAGTTACTGGGGGGGGGACGAGCAGTACTTC. V and J are TRBV6-5 and TRBJ2-7; 7 nucleotides line up with TRBD2. This CDR3 contains 13 residues. Germline loops: CDR1 MNHEY, CDR2 SVGAGI. With 1 base clipped from V and 5 bases from J, the junction kept 2 bases outside the gene matches.

This clonotype was picked up many times. The rearrangement uses TRBV28 and TRBJ2-2, with 8 bases lining up with TRBD2. Germline V lookup: CDR1 MDHEN, CDR2 SYDVKM. After removal of 3 bases from V and 5 bases from J, the junction contained 2 bases not matched to a gene. The CDR3 loop spans 14 amino acids. The CDR3 DNA is TGTGCCAGCAGTTTGAGCGGGAGAACCGGGGAGCTGTTTTTT. It specifies CASSLSGRTGELFF.

This clonotype showed up many times. The chain couples TRBV15 to TRBJ2-1; no clear D gene. The V end was cut by 0 bases, the J end by 3 bases, with 9 bases between. This CDR3 is 15 amino acids long. CDR1 is LNHNV and CDR2 is YYDKDF in the germline V gene (reference sequence). CDR3 loop: CATSRDAGRYNEQFF. The DNA of the CDR3 is TGTGCCACCAGCAGAGATGCCGGACGCTACAATGAGCAGTTCTTC.

The V and J genes are TRBV4-2 and TRBJ2-1; TRBD2 agrees at 15 bases. The CDR3 totals 23 residues. Germline V gene lookup returns CDR1 LGHNA and CDR2 YNFKEQ. J lost 0 bases, V lost 5 bases, and 20 bases had no gene match. In DNA form, the CDR3 reads TGTGCCAGCAGCTTTTCGCCAGGAAGACTTGGACTAGCGGGAGGGTCCTCCTACAATGAGCAGTTCTTC. Protein product: CASSFSPGRLGLAGGSSYNEQFF.

In its sample, this clonotype was seen a few times. The genes are TRBV30 and TRBJ1-4; D unresolved. This CDR3 region has 13 residues. The V and J ends lost 5 bases and 5 bases respectively, with 12 bases between them. Germline CDR1 GTSNPN, CDR2 SVGIG (reference sequence). The chain's CDR3 is CAWRAFPNEKLFF. The CDR3 region has the DNA TGTGCCTGGCGGGCCTTTCCAAATGAAAAACTGTTTTTT.

This clonotype was counted at least ten times. The rearrangement links TRBV24-1 to TRBJ2-5; 15 bases match TRBD2. The CDR3 has 18 residues. With 6 bases clipped from V and 5 bases from J, the junction kept 12 bases outside the gene matches. The germline V gene encodes CDR1 KGHDR and CDR2 SFDVKD. This chain's CDR3 is CATSQGLAGGLASETQYF. The CDR3 DNA follows: TGTGCCACCAGTCAAGGACTAGCGGGAGGGTTGGCGTCGGAGACCCAGTACTTC.

This clonotype was counted a few times. The chain is built from TRBV28 and TRBJ1-2; D may be TRBD1 (5 bases). V lost 6 bases and J lost 5, with 13 bases in between. The CDR3 has 13 amino acids. Looked up from germline, CDR1 is MDHEN and CDR2 is SYDVKM. The chain's CDR3 is CASSSEGRYGYTF. CDR3 bases: TGTGCCAGCAGCTCAGAGGGGCGATATGGCTACACCTTC.

This clonotype appeared many times. V is TRBV13 and J is TRBJ2-7; 10 bases are a match to TRBD1. Germline loops: CDR1 PRHDT, CDR2 FYEKMQ (reference sequence). Losses at the gene ends were 4 bases for V and 3 bases for J; bases not matched to a gene: 21. The CDR3 is 20 amino acids. CDR3 sequence reads: CASSSRAGGQGFLGYYEQYF. The CDR3 DNA follows: TGTGCCAGCAGCTCCCGAGCTGGGGGACAGGGGTTTTTGGGGTACTACGAGCAGTACTTC.

At least ten counts were recorded for this clonotype. The chain links TRBV12-3 or TRBV12-4 to TRBJ2-7, with 8 bases that match TRBD1. The CDR3 is 15 amino acids. V trimming: 3 bases; J trimming: 1 base; junction bases outside the gene matches: 5. The CDR3 protein is CASSFGDRTSYEQYF. The CDR3 DNA reads as TGTGCCAGCAGTTTCGGGGACAGGACTTCCTACGAGCAGTACTTC.